This T cell receptor beta chain was sequenced for a study of CD8 T cells in Susac syndrome (dated by TCRdb to 2018 to 2020). Concerning the study at large: The study used repertoire sequencing to test whether antigen drove CD8+ T cell activation and differentiation in Susac syndrome.

CDR1 and CDR2 are drawn from the germline V gene (reference sequence): SGHNT, YYREEE. V is reduced by 2 bases and J by 2 bases, leaving a spacing of 11 bases between them. The CDR3 holds 15 amino acids from the cysteine to the phenylalanine. The only DNA kept is the CDR3, 45 bases in frame from the first base. The paper as a whole reports these results and caveats: The study acknowledged that relatively few individuals were included in the TCR sequencing and HLA analysis.

RNA was extracted using the RNeasy kit, and 0.5 to 1 microgram was reverse transcribed with random hexamers. The immunoSEQ multiplex PCR assay, covering 54 Vbeta and 13 Jbeta segments, was used to amplify TCR beta CDR3 regions. PCR amplification bias was corrected by using a synthetic template baseline for primer optimization and computational correction. The study's processing was this. Reads were annotated to V, D and J genes according to IMGT and were analyzed with immunoSEQ Analyzer, with only productive sequences retained. To calculate clonality, Shannon entropy was normalized by log2 of the number of productive unique sequences and then subtracted from one. Public and private clones were assessed among the 100 most prevalent clones of each patient and control. Clones were defined as Susac-specific if absent from the healthy and MS cohorts, from approximately 1,100 published viral clones and from other ImmuneACCESS disease sequences. TCRdb applied fastp at Q25 and MiXCR to the public reads, then kept only in-frame beta chains. A single entry per CDR3 protein holds the most common genes and DNA from its merged rows. These V and J calls originate from TCRdb's pipeline instead of the authors' own analysis. For this sample the table gives 190,000 or so distinct CDR3 sequences, of which more than 90% were detected only once. The ten largest account for approximately 0.097% of the sample.

Turning to this clonotype: It lacks a known antigen. Per-base quality was not reported, and no clone a single base away is much larger than it.

Peripheral blood CD8+ and CD4+ T cells from healthy donors, Susac syndrome patients and multiple sclerosis patients were profiled by high-throughput TCR beta sequencing. The multiple sclerosis controls were treatment-naive patients whose relapsing-remitting disease, either stable or active, fulfilled the revised McDonald criteria. Bulk CD8+ and CD4+ T cells were purified by magnetic negative isolation, whereas CD8+ TEMRA cells were enriched by FACS. Blood was drawn into EDTA tubes, processed within 24 hours, and PBMCs were isolated by density gradient centrifugation. PBMCs destined for TCR sequencing were cryopreserved in liquid nitrogen and later thawed in a 37 °C water bath. The sorted or isolated CD4+, CD8+ and CD8+ TEMRA cells reached a purity of at least 90%.

The sequencing input was CD4+ T cells from PBMCs. The chain links TRBV5-4 with TRBJ1-5; no D segment can be confidently identified. The sequence was collected from a human donor with multiple sclerosis. The CDR3 sequence is CASSFRGDGNQPQHF. The sequenced DNA is TGTGCCAGCAGCTTTCGGGGAGATGGCAATCAGCCCCAGCATTTT. The CDR3, completed at both ends by the reference TRBV5-4 and TRBJ1-5 genes, gives the full variable domain ETGVTQSPTHLIKTRGQQVTLRCSSQSGHNTVSWYQQALGQGPQFIFQYYREEENGRGNFPPRFSGLQFPNYSSELNVNALELDDSALYLCASSFRGDGNQPQHFGDGTRLSIL.